Listed below are T cell receptor beta chains from one sample, sequenced in a study of shared T cell receptors in the human thymus. The repertoire was sequenced with immunoSEQ multiplex PCR; TCRdb's copy has only in-frame clones and lacks some. The sample holds about 380,000 clones, approximately 95% seen once. The source material was thymocytes. The source is a human donor. Each CDR3 is given with its conserved first and last residue. D genes are given only for firm matches. Clone size is stated in some rows and not others, as once, few, many or a class when expanded.

TGTGCCACAACAGAGAGCCAAAGGCCCAAAGAGACCCAGTACTTC,CATTESQRPKETQYF,.,TRBV10-3,15,.,TRBJ2-5
TGCGCCAGCAGCTACGGACTTTCCGGGGAGCTGTTTTTT,CASSYGLSGELFF,.,TRBV10-2,13,once,TRBJ2-2
TGTGCCAGCAGCTTAGACCGGGGCCCGGCTTTCTTT,CASSLDRGPAFF,.,TRBV11-3,12,.,TRBJ1-1
TGTGCCAGCAGCTCCCTGCCTAGCGGGAGGGCCTTAGGCAGTGAGACCCAGTACTTC,CASSSLPSGRALGSETQYF,TRBD2,TRBV7-2,19,.,TRBJ2-5
TGTGCCAGCAGCGAAGGGAGGACTAGCGGACTTCCCCGGAGAGATACGCAGTATTTT,CASSEGRTSGLPRRDTQYF,TRBD2,TRBV14,19,.,TRBJ2-3
TGTGCCAGCAGCCCTCAGGGGGGCGAGCAGTACTTC,CASSPQGGEQYF,.,TRBV14,12,.,TRBJ2-7
TGTGCCACCAGCAGTAAGGAGGAATTTAATGAAAAACTGTTTTTT,CATSSKEEFNEKLFF,.,TRBV15,15,.,TRBJ1-4
TGTGCCAGCAGCCAAGCAATAAGGCTAGCGGGAGCTGAGCAGTTCTTC,CASSQAIRLAGAEQFF,TRBD2,TRBV4-2,16,.,TRBJ2-1
TGTGCCAGCAGCTCCCATATAAGGGTTCTGGGTCAGCCCCAGCATTTT,CASSSHIRVLGQPQHF,.,TRBV11-2,16,.,TRBJ1-5
TGTGCCAGCAGTTTAGTTGGTGACAGGAGAGGCGAGCAGTACTTC,CASSLVGDRRGEQYF,.,TRBV28,15,.,TRBJ2-7
TGTGCCAGCTCACCTGGGACAGGGAGGTATGGCTACACCTTC,CASSPGTGRYGYTF,TRBD1,TRBV18,14,.,TRBJ1-2
TGCGCCAGCAGCTTGGAACGATATGGCTACACCTTC,CASSLERYGYTF,.,TRBV5-1,12,.,TRBJ1-2
TGTGCCAGCAGCTTGGGAAGGTTAACGACTGAAGCTTTCTTT,CASSLGRLTTEAFF,.,TRBV5-6,14,.,TRBJ1-1
TGTGCCAGCAGTCTGGACGGCTACGAGCAGTACTTC,CASSLDGYEQYF,.,TRBV6-5,12,few,TRBJ2-7
TGTGCCAGCAGCCTGCCGGGAGGCGGGAGATACTACGAGCAGTACTTC,CASSLPGGGRYYEQYF,TRBD2,TRBV11-1,16,.,TRBJ2-7
TGTGCCTGGAGGGGCAGGGGGTCGGATACGCAGTATTTT,CAWRGRGSDTQYF,TRBD1,TRBV30,13,.,TRBJ2-3
TGCGCCAGCAGTCAGACTAGCGGGAGCCCCAATGAGCAGTTCTTC,CASSQTSGSPNEQFF,TRBD2,TRBV5-1,15,.,TRBJ2-1
TGTGCCAGTAGTACACCCAGGGAGGACTATGGCTACACCTTC,CASSTPREDYGYTF,.,TRBV19,14,.,TRBJ1-2
TGTGCCAGCAGCTCCGGGACTAGCGGGAGTGAGCAGTTCTTC,CASSSGTSGSEQFF,TRBD2,TRBV11-3,14,.,TRBJ2-1
TGTGCCACCGGGCTCGCGGGGCCCTACGAGCAGTACTTC,CATGLAGPYEQYF,.,TRBV27,13,.,TRBJ2-7
TGTGCCAGCACCTCGATGCCGCAGGGGGCAGCTTTCTTT,CASTSMPQGAAFF,TRBD1,TRBV28,13,.,TRBJ1-1
TGTGCCAGCAGCGCCCCTCGGATGTTGGGCACTGAAGCTTTCTTT,CASSAPRMLGTEAFF,.,TRBV7-2,15,.,TRBJ1-1
TGCGCCAGCAGTCCGACCCTAGATTTAAAGCGGGAGAATCTCTACGAGCAGTACTTC,CASSPTLDLKRENLYEQYF,TRBD2,TRBV4-1,19,.,TRBJ2-7
TGTGCCAGCAGTTTACGGGGGCGAGGCCCGCCCCAGCATTTT,CASSLRGRGPPQHF,.,TRBV27,14,.,TRBJ1-5
TGCAGCGTTGATGAGAAACCCGGGGGTTTTACGGCGGGGGCCACAGATACGCAGTATTTT,CSVDEKPGGFTAGATDTQYF,.,TRBV29-1,20,.,TRBJ2-3
TGCACCAGCAGCCAAAAGTCCACCCGAGGGTACTCCTATAATTCACCCCTCCACTTT,CTSSQKSTRGYSYNSPLHF,.,TRBV1,19,.,TRBJ1-6
TGTGCCAGCAGTCCCGGACTAGCGGGTCTCTCCTACGAGCAGTACTTC,CASSPGLAGLSYEQYF,TRBD2,TRBV7-4,16,.,TRBJ2-7
TGTGCCAGCAGTTCGGTCTCCTCTGGAAACACCATATATTTT,CASSSVSSGNTIYF,.,TRBV6-5,14,.,TRBJ1-3
TGTGCCAGCAGCGTAGAAGAGGGAAGAGGTTCCTACACCTTC,CASSVEEGRGSYTF,.,TRBV9,14,.,TRBJ1-2
TGCAGTGCTCGAGAAAACATTCAGTACTTC,CSARENIQYF,.,TRBV20-1,10,once,TRBJ2-4
TGTGCCAGCAGCGGGAAGCGGGAGTTCTACAATGAGCAGTTCTTC,CASSGKREFYNEQFF,TRBD2,TRBV9,15,.,TRBJ2-1
TGTGCCAGCAGCGTCGGGGACAGGGGGGCGCTCCTCCCCACTTATGGCTACACCTTC,CASSVGDRGALLPTYGYTF,TRBD1,TRBV9,19,.,TRBJ1-2